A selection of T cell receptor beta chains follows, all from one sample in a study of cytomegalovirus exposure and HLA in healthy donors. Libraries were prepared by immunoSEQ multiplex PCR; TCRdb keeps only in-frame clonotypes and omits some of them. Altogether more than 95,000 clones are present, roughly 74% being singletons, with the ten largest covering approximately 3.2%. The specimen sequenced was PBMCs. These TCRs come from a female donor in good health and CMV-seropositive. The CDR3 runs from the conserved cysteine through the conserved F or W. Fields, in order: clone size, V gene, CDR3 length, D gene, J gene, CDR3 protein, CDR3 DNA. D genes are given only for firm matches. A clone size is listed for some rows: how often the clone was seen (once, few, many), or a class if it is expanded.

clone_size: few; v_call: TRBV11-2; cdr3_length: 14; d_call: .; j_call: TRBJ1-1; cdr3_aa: CASSRDDRNTEAFF; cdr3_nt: TGTGCCAGCAGCCGAGACGACAGGAACACTGAAGCTTTCTTT
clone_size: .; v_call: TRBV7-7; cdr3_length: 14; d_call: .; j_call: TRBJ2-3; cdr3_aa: CATSQGVDTDTQYF; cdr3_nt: TGTGCTACTTCACAGGGAGTAGACACAGATACGCAGTATTTT
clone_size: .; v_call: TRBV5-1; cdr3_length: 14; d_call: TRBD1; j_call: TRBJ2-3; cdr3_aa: CASSLPGGADTQYF; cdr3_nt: TGCGCCAGCAGCTTGCCAGGGGGCGCAGATACGCAGTATTTT
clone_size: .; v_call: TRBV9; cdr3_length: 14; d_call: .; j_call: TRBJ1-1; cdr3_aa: CASSVGSGRAEAFF; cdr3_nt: TGTGCCAGCAGCGTGGGCTCAGGGAGGGCTGAAGCTTTCTTT
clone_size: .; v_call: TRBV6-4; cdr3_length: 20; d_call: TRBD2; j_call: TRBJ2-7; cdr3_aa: CASPREPRGVGLWSSYEQYF; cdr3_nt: TGTGCCAGTCCCAGGGAACCTCGGGGGGTCGGCTTGTGGTCCTCCTACGAGCAGTACTTC
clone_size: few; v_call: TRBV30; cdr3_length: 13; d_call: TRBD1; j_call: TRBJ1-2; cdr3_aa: CAWGTGAGYGYTF; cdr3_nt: TGTGCCTGGGGGACAGGGGCTGGCTATGGCTACACCTTC
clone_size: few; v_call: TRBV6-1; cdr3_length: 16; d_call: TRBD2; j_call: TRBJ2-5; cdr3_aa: CASSERLAEGRETQYF; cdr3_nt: TGTGCCAGCAGTGAAAGGCTAGCGGAGGGGAGAGAGACCCAGTACTTC
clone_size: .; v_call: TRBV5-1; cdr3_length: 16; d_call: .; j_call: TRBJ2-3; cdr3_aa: CASSPESGRGADTQYF; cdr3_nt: TGCGCCAGCAGCCCCGAATCGGGCAGGGGAGCAGATACGCAGTATTTT
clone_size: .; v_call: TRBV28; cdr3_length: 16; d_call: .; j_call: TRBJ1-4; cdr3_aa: CASSHAGGGNNEKLFF; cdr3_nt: TGTGCCAGCAGCCACGCCGGGGGGGGGAATAATGAAAAACTGTTTTTT
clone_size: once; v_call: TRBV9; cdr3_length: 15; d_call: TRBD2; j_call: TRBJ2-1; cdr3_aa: CASSVGGGARNEQFF; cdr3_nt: TGTGCCAGCAGCGTAGGCGGGGGGGCCCGAAATGAGCAGTTCTTC
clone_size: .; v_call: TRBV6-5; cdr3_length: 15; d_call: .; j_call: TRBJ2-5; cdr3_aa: CASSYQRGTQETQYF; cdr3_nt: TGTGCCAGCAGTTACCAAAGGGGAACACAAGAGACCCAGTACTTC
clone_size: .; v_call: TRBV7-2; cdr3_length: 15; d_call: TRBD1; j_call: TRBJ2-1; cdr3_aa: CASSFRGTVDGEQFF; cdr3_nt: TGTGCCAGCAGCTTCAGAGGGACAGTAGACGGTGAGCAGTTCTTC
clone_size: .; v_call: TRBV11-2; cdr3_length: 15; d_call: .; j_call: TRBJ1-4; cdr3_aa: CASSLRKEQNEKLFF; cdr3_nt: TGTGCCAGCAGCTTACGGAAAGAACAGAATGAAAAACTGTTTTTT
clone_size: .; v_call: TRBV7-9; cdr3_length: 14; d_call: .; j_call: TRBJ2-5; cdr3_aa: CASSLGSYQETQYF; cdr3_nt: TGTGCCAGCAGCTTAGGTTCGTACCAAGAGACCCAGTACTTC
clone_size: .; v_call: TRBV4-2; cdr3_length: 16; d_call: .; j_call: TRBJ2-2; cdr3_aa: CASSHGRGANTGELFF; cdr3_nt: TGTGCCAGCAGCCACGGCCGGGGGGCTAACACCGGGGAGCTGTTTTTT
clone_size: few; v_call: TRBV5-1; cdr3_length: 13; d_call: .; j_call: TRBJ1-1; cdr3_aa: CASSLRGNTEAFF; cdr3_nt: TGCGCCAGCAGCTTGAGGGGGAACACTGAAGCTTTCTTT
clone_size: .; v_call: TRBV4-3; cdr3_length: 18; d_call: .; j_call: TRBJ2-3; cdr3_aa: CASSQDRVGGPSTDTQYF; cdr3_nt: TGCGCCAGCAGCCAAGATCGAGTCGGCGGCCCTAGCACAGATACGCAGTATTTT
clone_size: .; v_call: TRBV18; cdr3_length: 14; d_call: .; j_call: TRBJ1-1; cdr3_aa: CASSPGNGDTEAFF; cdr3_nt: TGTGCCAGCTCACCAGGGAACGGGGACACTGAAGCTTTCTTT
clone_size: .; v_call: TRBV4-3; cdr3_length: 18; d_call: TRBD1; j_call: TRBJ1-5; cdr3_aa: CASSRPIVRGRSNQPQHF; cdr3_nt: TGCGCCAGCAGCCGGCCTATTGTCAGGGGGCGAAGCAATCAGCCCCAGCATTTT
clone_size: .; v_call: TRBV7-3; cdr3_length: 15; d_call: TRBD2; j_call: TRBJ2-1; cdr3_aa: CASSSTSGPYNEQFF; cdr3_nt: TGTGCCAGCAGCTCAACTAGCGGGCCCTACAATGAGCAGTTCTTC
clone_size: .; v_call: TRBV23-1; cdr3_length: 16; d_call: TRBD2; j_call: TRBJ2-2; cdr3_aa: CASSQRGWTGAGELFF; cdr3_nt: TGCGCCAGCAGTCAGCGGGGGTGGACCGGAGCCGGGGAGCTGTTTTTT
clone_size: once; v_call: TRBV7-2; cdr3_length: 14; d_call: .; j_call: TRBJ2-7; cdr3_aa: CASRFTDLSYEQYF; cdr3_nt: TGTGCCAGCAGGTTTACCGACTTATCCTACGAGCAGTACTTC
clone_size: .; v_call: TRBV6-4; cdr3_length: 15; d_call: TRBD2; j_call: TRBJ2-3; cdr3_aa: CASSPSSGGTDTQYF; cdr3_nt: TGTGCCAGCAGTCCCTCTAGCGGGGGCACAGATACGCAGTATTTT
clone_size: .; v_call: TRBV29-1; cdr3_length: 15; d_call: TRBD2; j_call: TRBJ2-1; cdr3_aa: CSVVSSGRATDEQFF; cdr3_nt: TGCAGCGTTGTTTCAAGCGGGAGGGCCACGGATGAGCAGTTCTTC
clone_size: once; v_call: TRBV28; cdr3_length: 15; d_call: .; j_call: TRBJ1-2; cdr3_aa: CASSSAHRVRYGYTF; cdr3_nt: TGTGCCAGCAGTTCCGCTCACAGGGTTAGGTATGGCTACACCTTC